This T cell receptor beta chain was documented in a study of blood T cell repertoires in COVID-19. On the study more broadly: Samples taken during acute and convalescent COVID-19 were collected in the United States, Italy and Spain.

Germline V gives CDR1 MNHEY, CDR2 SVGEGT. Trimming at V came to 2 bases and at J to 7 bases, leaving 6 bases not matched to a gene. This CDR3 has 16 residues. Sequencing used immunoSEQ multiplex PCR; TCRdb keeps in-frame clones, though not all of them. The sample comprises about 360,000 clones, 65% to 85% of which are singletons, and 2.5% to 3.5% rests with the top ten. The V call is TRBV6-2 or TRBV6-3, the J call TRBJ1-6, with 9 bases identical to TRBD1. The clonotype was recovered from a man aged 30 to 45 with active or convalescent COVID-19. Sequencing was performed on peripheral blood. DNA of the CDR3: TGTGCCAGCAGTTACGACAGGGGGTTGGTGAATTCACCCCTCCACTTT. Translation: CASSYDRGLVNSPLHF.